The sequence of this T cell receptor beta chain was determined in a study of blood T cell repertoires in COVID-19. Looking at the study overall: Collection of acute and convalescent COVID-19 samples took place in the United States, Italy and Spain. In each case, the material was cDNA or gDNA derived from T cells, B-cell-depleted T cells, or PBMCs.

As processed by the authors: Amplification of reference gene primers provided the estimated nucleated cell counts. Sequenced by immunoSEQ multiplex PCR; TCRdb stores in-frame clones only, minus some. V and J calls and clone size are copied from that table; D and trimming were computed from the DNA. The table has fewer than 90,000 clones, 80% to 90% seen once. Germline CDR1 reads SEHNR; CDR2 reads FQNEAQ (reference sequence). The V gene end was trimmed by 4 bases and the J gene end by 12 bases; junction bases not matched to a gene: 9. This CDR3 has 13 residues. Sequenced material: peripheral blood. This chain links TRBV7-9 with TRBJ2-1; 7 bases are shared with TRBD2. This receptor was identified in a man under 40 with acute or convalescent COVID-19. The CDR3 DNA is TGTGCCAGCAGCTCCCCCGGGGGGAGGTGGCAGTTCTTC. It encodes CASSSPGGRWQFF.